These 6 T cell receptor beta chains were sequenced from one sample in a study of identical twins. TCRdb fed the 5' RACE reads into MiXCR, producing one record per CDR3 protein. The repertoire has approximately 700,000 distinct CDR3 sequences, 5.5% to 7.5% of them found once; the top ten carry around 1.9%. Input material: naive T cells sorted from blood. These TCRs come from a man younger than 30 in good health.

This chain links TRBV25-1 with TRBJ1-1; D possibly corresponds to TRBD1 (5 bases). The CDR3 runs 12 residues. V was clipped by 5 bases and J by 10 bases, with 14 bases between them. Germline CDR1 reads MGHDK; CDR2 reads SYGVNS. CDR3 sequence (DNA): TGTGCCAGCAGTAGGAACCCCCAGGGAGCTTTCTTT. Protein product: CASSRNPQGAFF.

There are a few counts of this clonotype. The V gene is TRBV7-2, the J gene TRBJ2-7, with 7 bases aligning to TRBD1. Losses at the gene ends were 5 bases for V and 6 bases for J; bases not matched to a gene: 7. Germline CDR1 and CDR2: SGHTA and FQGNSA. The CDR3 is 13 amino acids. Here the CDR3 DNA reads TGTGCCAGCAGCCTTCCTACAGGGGTCGAGCAGTACTTC. It yields the protein CASSLPTGVEQYF.

This chain links TRBV7-2 with TRBJ2-7; 7 bases are shared with TRBD1. The CDR3 is made up of 14 amino acids. The junction had 8 bases not matched to a gene; V was cut back by 5 bases and J by 4 bases. Germline CDR1 reads SGHTA; CDR2 reads FQGNSA. The CDR3 DNA reads TGTGCCAGCAGCGAAACCCCCAGGGGGTACGAGCAGTACTTC. Translated: CASSETPRGYEQYF.

The rearrangement links TRBV19 to TRBJ2-1; TRBD2 matches at 10 bases. This CDR3 is built from 16 residues. V lost 7 bases to trimming and J lost 4 bases; unmatched junction nucleotides: 10. Germline assignment: CDR1 LNHDA and CDR2 SQIVND (reference sequence). CDR3 DNA: TGTGCCAGTACTACGGCTAGCGGGAGTAATTACAATGAGCAGTTCTTC. Encoded protein: CASTTASGSNYNEQFF.

This clonotype occurred many times. V usage is TRBV29-1 and J usage is TRBJ1-4; weak D call: TRBD1 (5 bases). The CDR3 has 11 amino acids. Looked up from germline, CDR1 is SQVTM and CDR2 is ANQGSEA. V was pared by 2 bases and J by 12 bases, with 10 bases between. The CDR3 DNA is TGCAGCGTTGAAAGGGGCAGGCAACTGTTTTTT. Protein product: CSVERGRQLFF.

This rearrangement joins TRBV12-3 or TRBV12-4 to TRBJ1-5, with a tentative D call TRBD1 (5 bases). This CDR3 is built from 14 residues. Trimming removed 6 bases from V and 3 bases from J, with 12 bases in between. In DNA, the CDR3 is TGTGCCAGCAGGCGACAGCACGCCAATCAGCCCCAGCATTTT. Protein product: CASRRQHANQPQHF.